These 15 T cell receptor beta chains share one sample of origin, sequenced in a study of blood T cell repertoires in COVID-19. Assay: immunoSEQ multiplex PCR; the TCRdb copy retains only in-frame clones and omits some. The table includes roughly 220,000 clones, roughly 79% detected once. The sequenced sample consisted of peripheral blood. Receptors were obtained from a woman of 80 years or more with COVID-19, enrolled during active disease.

This chain uses TRBV11-3 with TRBJ2-3, with a tentative D call TRBD2 (6 bases). Germline V gives CDR1 SGHNT, CDR2 YENEEA. The CDR3 runs to 13 residues. V lost 5 bases and J lost 5, with 11 bases in between. DNA for the CDR3: TGTGCCAGCAGCCCAGAGGGAGGAGATACGCAGTATTTT. Translating it yields CASSPEGGDTQYF.

The J gene is TRBJ1-2, the V gene TRBV12-3 or TRBV12-4; 10 nucleotides agree with TRBD1. V dropped 3 bases and J dropped 11; count of bases not matched to a gene: 6. The CDR3 extends over 13 amino acids. The CDR3, as DNA: TGTGCCAGCAGTTTTCGGACAGGGGGTCGTTACACCTTC. It yields the protein CASSFRTGGRYTF.

V gene TRBV19 combines with J gene TRBJ2-4; 11 nucleotides agree with TRBD1. CDR3 size: 15 residues. The germline CDR1 and CDR2 sequences are LNHDA and SQIVND (reference sequence). V shed 6 bases and J 6 bases; nucleotides not matched to a gene: 7. The CDR3 DNA sequence: TGTGCCAGTAGACTGGGACAGGGGGGGATAAACATTCAGTACTTC. This codes for CASRLGQGGINIQYF.

The V gene is TRBV28, the J gene TRBJ1-3; possible D gene TRBD1, 5 bases. The CDR3 totals 16 residues. From germline, CDR1 is MDHEN and CDR2 SYDVKM. V gave up 6 bases and J gave up 2 bases, with 17 bases separating them. CDR3 loop: CASSPPKRGTGNTIYF. CDR3 DNA sequence: TGTGCCAGCAGCCCTCCCAAAAGGGGAACTGGAAACACCATATATTTT.

This clone came up once. This chain links TRBV7-2 with TRBJ2-1; TRBD1 aligns across 7 bases. CDR3 size: 16 residues. J was trimmed by 2 bases and V by 1 base; bases with no gene match: 5. Germline V CDR1 and CDR2: SGHTA, FQGNSA. CDR3 in amino acids: CASSLVGTEPYNEQFF. The CDR3 nucleotides are TGTGCCAGCAGCTTAGTCGGGACAGAACCCTACAATGAGCAGTTCTTC.

Here the CDR3 DNA reads TGTGCCAGTAGAGAGCCGGACGGACTGCGGCCCCAGCATTTT. Translated: CASREPDGLRPQHF. V is TRBV19 and J is TRBJ1-5; D is uncertain. The V gene lost 6 bases and the J gene lost 9 bases, with 18 bases spanning the gap. The CDR3 spans 14 residues. CDR1 and CDR2 (germline): LNHDA, SQIVND (reference sequence).

The chain links TRBV29-1 to TRBJ2-7; D is perhaps TRBD2 (6 bases). Germline lookup yields CDR1 SQVTM and CDR2 ANQGSEA. The V gene lost 6 bases and the J gene lost 3 bases, with 6 bases spanning the gap. The CDR3 has 10 amino acids. In nucleotides, the CDR3 is TGCAGCGTGCGGGACTACGAGCAGTACTTC. Protein sequence: CSVRDYEQYF.

This sequence joins TRBV3-1 (or the pseudogene TRBV3-2) and TRBJ1-4; D is ambiguous. The germline V and J ends were trimmed by 1 base and 8 bases, with 5 bases remaining between them. The CDR3 has 12 residues. The germline V gene has CDR1 LGHDT and CDR2 YNNKEL (reference sequence). This chain's CDR3 is CASSQGPEKLFF. CDR3 nucleotides: TGTGCCAGCAGCCAAGGGCCAGAAAAACTGTTTTTT.

The chain carries TRBV29-1 and TRBJ2-5, with TRBD1 identical over 7 bases. V lost 2 bases and J lost 5; bases outside the gene matches: 2. CDR1 SQVTM and CDR2 ANQGSEA come from the germline V gene. The CDR3 covers 12 residues. The CDR3 DNA reads TGCAGCGTTGAAAAGACAGGGGAGACCCAGTACTTC. Translated, it gives CSVEKTGETQYF.

The chain employs TRBV28 and TRBJ2-3, with 7 bases lining up with TRBD1. V was clipped by 6 bases and J by 7 bases; unmatched bases: 13. There are 15 residues in the CDR3. Germline V gives CDR1 MDHEN, CDR2 SYDVKM. The CDR3, as DNA: TGTGCCAGCAGCGTCACAGGGGCCGCCCAACATACGCAGTATTTT. Its protein product is CASSVTGAAQHTQYF.

The table lists this clone with a few counts. The genes are TRBV20-1 and TRBJ2-3; D might be TRBD2 (5 bases). Germline CDR1 and CDR2: DFQATT and SNEGSKA (reference sequence). Trimming removed 3 bases from V and 6 bases from J, with 7 bases in between. This CDR3 is 11 amino acids long. For the CDR3, the DNA is TGCAGTGCTAGGAGGGAGGATACGCAGTATTTT. Amino acids: CSARREDTQYF.

Remarks on this clone: Other DNA sequences in this specimen translate into the identical CDR3. This CDR3 reads CASSVAPATNEKLFF. CDR3 sequence (DNA): TGTGCCAGCAGCGTAGCTCCCGCAACTAATGAAAAACTGTTTTTT. The chain employs TRBV9 and TRBJ1-4; no firm D call. CDR3 length: 15 amino acids. Germline CDR1 is SGDLS and CDR2 is YYNGEE. V was trimmed by 0 bases and J by 0 bases, leaving 6 bases between them. Full variable domain (missing parts from reference TRBV9 and TRBJ1-4): DSGVTQTPKHLITATGQRVTLRCSPRSGDLSVYWYQQSLDQGLQFLIQYYNGEERAKGNILERFSAQQFPDLHSELNLSSLELGDSALYFCASSVAPATNEKLFFGSGTQLSVL.

The genes are TRBV5-6 and TRBJ1-2; 12 nucleotides line up with TRBD1. From germline, CDR1 is SGHDT and CDR2 YYEEEE. V lost 1 base to trimming and J lost 6 bases; unmatched junction nucleotides: 10. The CDR3 sequence is 17 residues long. CDR3: CASSLPGGQGARNGYTF. The CDR3 nucleotides are TGTGCCAGCAGCTTGCCAGGGGGACAGGGGGCGCGAAATGGCTACACCTTC.

This clone was recorded a few times. The J gene is TRBJ2-2, the V gene TRBV7-2; 14 nucleotides line up with TRBD2. The V segment lost 1 base and the J segment 7 bases; nucleotides outside the gene matches: 5. Germline lookup yields CDR1 SGHTA and CDR2 FQGNSA. The CDR3 is made up of 17 amino acids. CDR3 nucleotides: TGTGCCAGCAGCTTAGGGGGACTAGCGGGAGCGGACGGGGAGCTGTTTTTT. Its protein is CASSLGGLAGADGELFF.

CDR3 amino acids: CASSQAAQRGGQETQYF. CDR3 coding DNA: TGCGCCAGCAGCCAAGCAGCTCAGCGGGGGGGGCAAGAGACCCAGTACTTC. V and J are TRBV4-1 and TRBJ2-5, with TRBD2 matching over 10 bases. Trimming at V came to 1 base and at J to 2 bases, leaving 7 bases not matched to a gene. The CDR3 consists of 17 residues. Per the germline V gene, CDR1 is MGHRA and CDR2 is YSYEKL.